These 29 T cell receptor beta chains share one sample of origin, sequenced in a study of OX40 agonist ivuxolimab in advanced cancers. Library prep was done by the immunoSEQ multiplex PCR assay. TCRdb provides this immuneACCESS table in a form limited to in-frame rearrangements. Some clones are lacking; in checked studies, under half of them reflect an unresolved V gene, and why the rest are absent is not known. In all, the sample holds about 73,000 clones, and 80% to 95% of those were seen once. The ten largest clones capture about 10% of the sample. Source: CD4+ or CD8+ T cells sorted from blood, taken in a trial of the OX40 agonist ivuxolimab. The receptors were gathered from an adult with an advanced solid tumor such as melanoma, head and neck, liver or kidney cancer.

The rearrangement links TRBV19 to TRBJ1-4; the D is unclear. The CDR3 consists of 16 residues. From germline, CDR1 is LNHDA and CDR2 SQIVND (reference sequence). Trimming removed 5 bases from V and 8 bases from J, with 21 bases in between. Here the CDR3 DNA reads TGTGCCAGTAGTTCCCATGGAGAAGGGTTGGACGAAAAACTGTTTTTT. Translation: CASSSHGEGLDEKLFF.

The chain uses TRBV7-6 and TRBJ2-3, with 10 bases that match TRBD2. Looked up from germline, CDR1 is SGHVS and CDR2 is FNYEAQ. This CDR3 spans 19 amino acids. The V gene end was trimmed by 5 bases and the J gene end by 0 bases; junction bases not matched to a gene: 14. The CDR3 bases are TGTGCCAGCAGCCGTACCAGAGCGGGGGGGAAAAATAGCACAGATACGCAGTATTTT. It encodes CASSRTRAGGKNSTDTQYF.

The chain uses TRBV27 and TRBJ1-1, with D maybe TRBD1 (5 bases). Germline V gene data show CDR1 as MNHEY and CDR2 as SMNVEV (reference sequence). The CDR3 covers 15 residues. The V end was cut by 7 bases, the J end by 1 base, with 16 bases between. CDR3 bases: TGTGCCAGCATCTTAGGGGCAGGAACGAACACTGAAGCTTTCTTT. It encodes CASILGAGTNTEAFF.

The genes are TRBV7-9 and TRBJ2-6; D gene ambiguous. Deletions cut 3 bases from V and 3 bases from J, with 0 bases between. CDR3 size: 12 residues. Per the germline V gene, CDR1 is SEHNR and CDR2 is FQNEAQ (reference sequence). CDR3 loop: CASSFGANVLTF. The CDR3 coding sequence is TGTGCCAGCAGCTTTGGGGCCAACGTCCTGACTTTC. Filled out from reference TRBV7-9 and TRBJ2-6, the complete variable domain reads DTGVSQNPRHKITKRGQNVTFRCDPISEHNRLYWYRQTLGQGPEFLTYFQNEAQLEKSRLLSDRFSAERPKGSFSTLEIQRTEQGDSAMYLCASSFGANVLTFGAGSRLTVL.

CDR3 nucleotide sequence: TGTGCCATCAGTGAGTCGGCGTCCACCAGCTCTGGAAACACCATATATTTT. Its protein product is CAISESASTSSGNTIYF. The chain carries TRBV10-3 and TRBJ1-3; D is uncertain. Germline V gene sequence: CDR1 ENHRY, CDR2 SYGVKD. The V end was cut by 0 bases, the J end by 0 bases, with 12 bases between. The CDR3 totals 17 residues.

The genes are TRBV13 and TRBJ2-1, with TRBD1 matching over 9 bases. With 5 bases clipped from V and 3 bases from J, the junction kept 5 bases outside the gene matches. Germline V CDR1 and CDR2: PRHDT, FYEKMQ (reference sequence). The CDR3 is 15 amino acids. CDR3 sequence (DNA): TGTGCCAGCAGCGGCCGGGACAGGGACTACAATGAGCAGTTCTTC. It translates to CASSGRDRDYNEQFF.

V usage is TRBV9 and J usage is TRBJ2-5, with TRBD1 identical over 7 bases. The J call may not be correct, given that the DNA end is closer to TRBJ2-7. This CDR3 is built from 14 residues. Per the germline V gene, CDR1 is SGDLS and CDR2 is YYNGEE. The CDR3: CASSGTTGSYEQYF. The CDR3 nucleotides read TGTGCCAGCAGTGGAACGACAGGGTCCTACGAGCAGTACTTC.

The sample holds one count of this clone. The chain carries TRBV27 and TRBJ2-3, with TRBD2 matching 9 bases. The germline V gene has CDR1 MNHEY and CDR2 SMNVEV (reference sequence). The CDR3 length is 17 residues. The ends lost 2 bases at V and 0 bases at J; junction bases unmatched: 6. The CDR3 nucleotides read TGTGCCAGCAGTTTAGTCGGCGGGGGGGCTAGCACAGATACGCAGTATTTT. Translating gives CASSLVGGGASTDTQYF.

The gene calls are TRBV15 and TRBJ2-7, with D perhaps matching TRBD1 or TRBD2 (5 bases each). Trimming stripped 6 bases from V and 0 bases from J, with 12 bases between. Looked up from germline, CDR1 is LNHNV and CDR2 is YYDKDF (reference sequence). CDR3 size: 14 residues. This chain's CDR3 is CATSVGPASYEQYF. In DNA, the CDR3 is TGTGCCACCAGTGTGGGACCCGCCTCCTACGAGCAGTACTTC.

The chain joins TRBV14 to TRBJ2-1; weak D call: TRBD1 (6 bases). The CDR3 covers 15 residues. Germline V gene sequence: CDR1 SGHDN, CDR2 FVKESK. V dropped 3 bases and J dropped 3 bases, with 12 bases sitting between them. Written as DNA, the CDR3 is TGTGCCAGCAGCCAGTTTCAGGGGTACTACAATGAGCAGTTCTTC. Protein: CASSQFQGYYNEQFF.

The CDR3 bases are TGTGCCAGCAGCAACCCAGGGTATGCGTTATGGGGGAACTATGGCTACACCTTC. This codes for CASSNPGYALWGNYGYTF. The chain links TRBV21-1 to TRBJ1-2. TRBV21-1 is described as a pseudogene. The CDR3 extends over 18 amino acids.

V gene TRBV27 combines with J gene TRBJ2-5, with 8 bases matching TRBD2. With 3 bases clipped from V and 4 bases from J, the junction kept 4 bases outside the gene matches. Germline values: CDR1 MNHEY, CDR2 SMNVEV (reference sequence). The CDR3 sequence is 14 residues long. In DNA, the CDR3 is TGTGCCAGCAGTTTCAGCGGGGGTGGAGAGACCCAGTACTTC. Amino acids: CASSFSGGGETQYF.

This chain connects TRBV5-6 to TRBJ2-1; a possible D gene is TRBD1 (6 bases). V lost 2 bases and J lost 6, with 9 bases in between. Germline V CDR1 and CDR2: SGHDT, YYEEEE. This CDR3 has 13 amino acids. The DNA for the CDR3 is TGTGCCAGCAGCTTAGCCAGGGGCAATGAGCAGTTCTTC. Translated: CASSLARGNEQFF.

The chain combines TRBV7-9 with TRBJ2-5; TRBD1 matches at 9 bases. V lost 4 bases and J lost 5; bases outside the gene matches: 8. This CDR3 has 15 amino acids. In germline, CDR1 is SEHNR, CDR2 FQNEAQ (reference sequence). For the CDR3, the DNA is TGTGCCAGCAGCTCCGGGACAGGGAACGTGGAGACCCAGTACTTC. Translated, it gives CASSSGTGNVETQYF.

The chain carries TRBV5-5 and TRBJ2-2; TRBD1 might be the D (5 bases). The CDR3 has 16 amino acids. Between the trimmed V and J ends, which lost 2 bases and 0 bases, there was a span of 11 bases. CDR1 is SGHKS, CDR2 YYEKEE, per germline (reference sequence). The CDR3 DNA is TGTGCCAGCAGCTTTTATCAGGGAACGAACACCGGGGAGCTGTTTTTT. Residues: CASSFYQGTNTGELFF.

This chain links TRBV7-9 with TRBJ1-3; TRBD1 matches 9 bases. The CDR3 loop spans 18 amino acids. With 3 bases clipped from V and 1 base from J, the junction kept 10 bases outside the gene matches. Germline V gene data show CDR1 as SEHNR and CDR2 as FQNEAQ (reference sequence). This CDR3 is CASSFPTTGQGSGNTIYF. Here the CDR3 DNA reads TGTGCCAGCAGCTTCCCGACCACCGGACAGGGGTCTGGAAACACCATATATTTT.

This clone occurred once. CDR3 nucleotides: TGTGCCAGCAGCGGAAGGGATTACGAGCAGTACTTC. Translated: CASSGRDYEQYF. The chain couples TRBV9 to TRBJ2-7; D remains ambiguous. Looked up from germline, CDR1 is SGDLS and CDR2 is YYNGEE. The CDR3 length is 12 residues. V was clipped by 3 bases and J by 4 bases, with 8 bases between them.

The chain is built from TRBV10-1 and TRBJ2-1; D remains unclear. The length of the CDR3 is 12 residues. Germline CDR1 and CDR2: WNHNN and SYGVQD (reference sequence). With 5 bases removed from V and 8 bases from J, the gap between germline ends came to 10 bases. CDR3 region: CASSRPGDEQFF. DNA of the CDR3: TGCGCCAGCAGTCGCCCTGGGGATGAGCAGTTCTTC.

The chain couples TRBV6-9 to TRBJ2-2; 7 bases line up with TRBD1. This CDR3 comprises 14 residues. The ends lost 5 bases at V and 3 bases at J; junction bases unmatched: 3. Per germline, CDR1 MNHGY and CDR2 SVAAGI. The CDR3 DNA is TGTGCCAGCAGTAGACAGGGCGACACCGGGGAGCTGTTTTTT. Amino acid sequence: CASSRQGDTGELFF.

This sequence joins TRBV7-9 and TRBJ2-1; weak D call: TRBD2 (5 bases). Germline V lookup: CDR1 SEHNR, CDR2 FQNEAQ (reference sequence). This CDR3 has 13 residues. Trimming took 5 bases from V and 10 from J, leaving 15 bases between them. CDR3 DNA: TGTGCCAGCAGCCCGGGGTCCTCCTGGGAGCAGTTCTTC. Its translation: CASSPGSSWEQFF. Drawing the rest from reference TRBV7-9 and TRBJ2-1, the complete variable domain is DTGVSQNPRHKITKRGQNVTFRCDPISEHNRLYWYRQTLGQGPEFLTYFQNEAQLEKSRLLSDRFSAERPKGSFSTLEIQRTEQGDSAMYLCASSPGSSWEQFFGPGTRLTVL.

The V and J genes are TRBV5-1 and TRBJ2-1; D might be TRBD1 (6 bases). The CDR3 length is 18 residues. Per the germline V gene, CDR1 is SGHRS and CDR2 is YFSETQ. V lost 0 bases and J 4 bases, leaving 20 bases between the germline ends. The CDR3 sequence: CASSLAKESGVVYNEQFF. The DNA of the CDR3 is TGCGCCAGCAGCTTGGCCAAGGAGTCAGGGGTGGTTTACAATGAGCAGTTCTTC. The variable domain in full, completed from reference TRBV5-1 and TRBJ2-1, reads KAGVTQTPRYLIKTRGQQVTLSCSPISGHRSVSWYQQTPGQGLQFLFEYFSETQRNKGNFPGRFSGRQFSNSRSEMNVSTLELGDSALYLCASSLAKESGVVYNEQFFGPGTRLTVL.

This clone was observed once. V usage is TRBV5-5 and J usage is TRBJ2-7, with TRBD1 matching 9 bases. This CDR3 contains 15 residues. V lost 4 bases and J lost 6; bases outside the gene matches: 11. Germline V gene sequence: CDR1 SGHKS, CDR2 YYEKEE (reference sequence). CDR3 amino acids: CASSTPDRGNFEQYF. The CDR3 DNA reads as TGTGCCAGCAGCACCCCGGACAGGGGCAACTTCGAGCAGTACTTC.

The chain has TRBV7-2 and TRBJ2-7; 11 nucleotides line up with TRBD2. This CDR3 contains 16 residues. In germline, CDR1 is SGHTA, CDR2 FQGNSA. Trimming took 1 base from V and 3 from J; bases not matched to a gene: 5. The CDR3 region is CASSLVGLAGGYEQYF. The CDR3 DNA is TGTGCCAGCAGCTTAGTCGGGCTAGCGGGGGGCTACGAGCAGTACTTC.

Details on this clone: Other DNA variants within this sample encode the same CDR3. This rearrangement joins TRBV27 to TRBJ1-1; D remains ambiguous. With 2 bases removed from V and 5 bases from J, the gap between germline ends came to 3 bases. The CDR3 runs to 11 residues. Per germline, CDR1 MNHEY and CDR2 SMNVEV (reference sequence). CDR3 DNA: TGTGCCAGCAGTTTAGGTACTGAAGCTTTCTTT. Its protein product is CASSLGTEAFF.

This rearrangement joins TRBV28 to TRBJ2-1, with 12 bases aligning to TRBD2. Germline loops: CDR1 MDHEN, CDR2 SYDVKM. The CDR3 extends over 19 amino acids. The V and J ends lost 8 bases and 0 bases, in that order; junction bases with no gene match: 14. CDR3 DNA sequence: TGTGCCAGCTCGCACGGGACTAGCGGGTTACGGAGCTCCTACAATGAGCAGTTCTTC. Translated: CASSHGTSGLRSSYNEQFF.

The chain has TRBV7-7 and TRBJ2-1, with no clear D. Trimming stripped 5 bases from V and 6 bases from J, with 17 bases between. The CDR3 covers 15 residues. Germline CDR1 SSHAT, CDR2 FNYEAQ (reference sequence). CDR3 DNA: TGTGCCAGCAGCCTCGACCCGAACGTTGTCAATGAGCAGTTCTTC. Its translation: CASSLDPNVVNEQFF.

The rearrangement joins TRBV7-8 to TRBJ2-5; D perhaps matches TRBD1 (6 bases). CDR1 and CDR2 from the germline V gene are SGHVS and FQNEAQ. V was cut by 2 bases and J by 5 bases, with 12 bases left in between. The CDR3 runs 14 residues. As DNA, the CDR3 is TGTGCCAGCAGCTTAAGTGGGGGCGAGGAGACCCAGTACTTC. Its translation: CASSLSGGEETQYF.

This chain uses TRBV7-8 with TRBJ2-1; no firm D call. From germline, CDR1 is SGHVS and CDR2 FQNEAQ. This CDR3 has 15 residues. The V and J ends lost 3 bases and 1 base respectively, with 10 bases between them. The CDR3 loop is CASSFWGVSYNEQFF. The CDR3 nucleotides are TGTGCCAGCAGCTTTTGGGGTGTTTCCTACAATGAGCAGTTCTTC.

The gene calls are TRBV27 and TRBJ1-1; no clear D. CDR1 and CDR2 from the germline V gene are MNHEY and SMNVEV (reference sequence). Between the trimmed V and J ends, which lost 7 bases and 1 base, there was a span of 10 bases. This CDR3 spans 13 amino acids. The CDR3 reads CASTLTANTEAFF. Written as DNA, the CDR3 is TGTGCCAGCACACTTACAGCGAACACTGAAGCTTTCTTT.